What follows are 24 T cell receptor beta chains derived from one specimen sequenced in a study of type 1 regulatory T cells. MiXCR, run by TCRdb on the reads, gives a single entry per CDR3 protein. Of about 68,000 distinct CDR3 sequences detected, 63% appear once; the ten largest clones hold 7.6%. These receptors have no identified antigens. Input material: cultured T cells, either the whole culture or a sorted T cell fraction (not recorded which). Subset in this sample: Tr1-enriched cell product generated in vitro against host alloantigens. These receptor sequences come from a human donor in good health.

The chain couples TRBV20-1 to TRBJ2-7, with 11 bases lining up with TRBD2. The germline CDR1 and CDR2 sequences are DFQATT and SNEGSKA (reference sequence). The CDR3 extends over 14 amino acids. V lost 5 bases to trimming and J lost 3 bases; unmatched junction nucleotides: 6. The CDR3 bases are TGCAGTGCTCGTGAGGGACTAGCGGTCTACGAGCAGTACTTC. Translation gives CSAREGLAVYEQYF.

In its sample, this clonotype was seen once. The V gene is TRBV3-1, the J gene TRBJ2-2; D uncertain. The CDR3 runs 13 residues. Looked up from germline, CDR1 is LGHDT and CDR2 is YNNKEL (reference sequence). The ends were cut back, 2 bases at V and 6 bases at J, with 7 bases in the middle. The CDR3 is CASSQLLAGELFF. As DNA, the CDR3 is TGTGCCAGCAGCCAACTCCTTGCCGGGGAGCTGTTTTTT.

The chain uses TRBV28 and TRBJ2-7; 10 bases match TRBD1. Losses at the gene ends were 6 bases for V and 4 bases for J; bases not matched to a gene: 9. The CDR3 contains 15 residues. Germline V lookup: CDR1 MDHEN, CDR2 SYDVKM. The CDR3 protein is CASSPDPGQGYEQYF. The CDR3 DNA follows: TGTGCCAGCAGCCCAGATCCGGGACAGGGGTACGAGCAGTACTTC.

This sequence joins TRBV7-2 and TRBJ1-1, with no clear D. The CDR3 totals 15 residues. Germline V gene sequence: CDR1 SGHTA, CDR2 FQGNSA. V lost 2 bases and J 2 bases, leaving 12 bases between the germline ends. Written as DNA, the CDR3 is TGTGCCAGCAGCTTATTGACTGCGGTTAACACTGAAGCTTTCTTT. It translates to CASSLLTAVNTEAFF.

This chain links TRBV2 with TRBJ2-6; D not certain. The CDR3 runs to 16 residues. Germline V gene data show CDR1 as SNHLY and CDR2 as FYNNEI. V shed 7 bases and J shed 0 bases, with 13 bases lying between them. In nucleotides, the CDR3 is TGTGCCAGCACCAAAGCCCGGAACTCTGGGGCCAACGTCCTGACTTTC. Translation: CASTKARNSGANVLTF.

V usage is TRBV7-2 and J usage is TRBJ1-2; a weak D match, TRBD1 (5 bases). The ends were cut back, 5 bases at V and 4 bases at J, with 23 bases in the middle. The CDR3 runs to 17 residues. Germline-derived CDR1 and CDR2 are SGHTA and FQGNSA. As DNA, the CDR3 is TGTGCCAGCAGCCCCGGACGATCCGGGACTCGTAGCTATGGCTACACCTTC. It specifies CASSPGRSGTRSYGYTF.

Details on this clonotype: Compared with germline, one end of the junction differs, possibly owing to a read error. The chain uses TRBV6-2 or TRBV6-3 and TRBJ1-1; D may be TRBD1 (5 bases). The CDR3 contains 14 residues. The germline gives CDR1 MNHEY, CDR2 SVGEGT. The CDR3 sequence: CASSYGTLNAEASF. DNA of the CDR3: TGTGCCAGCAGTTATGGGACTCTCAACGCTGAAGCTTCCTTT.

The chain links TRBV28 to TRBJ2-3, with D perhaps TRBD1 or TRBD2 (5 bases each). The V end lost 3 bases, the J end lost 6 bases, and 13 bases lay between the germline ends. This CDR3 contains 14 residues. Germline V gene lookup returns CDR1 MDHEN and CDR2 SYDVKM. The CDR3 sequence: CASSLGPSRDTQYF. CDR3 DNA: TGTGCCAGCAGTTTGGGACCGTCCCGGGATACGCAGTATTTT.

The V gene is TRBV12-3 or TRBV12-4, the J gene TRBJ1-1, with D uncertain. The CDR3 is 14 residues long. V gave up 6 bases and J gave up 2 bases, with 13 bases separating them. The CDR3 reads CASSFRGTNTEAFF. The DNA of the CDR3 is TGTGCCAGCAGCTTTCGGGGAACAAACACTGAAGCTTTCTTT.

The chain recombines TRBV25-1 with TRBJ2-3; tentatively, D is TRBD2 (5 bases). The CDR3 is made up of 13 amino acids. The germline V gene has CDR1 MGHDK and CDR2 SYGVNS. Trimming took 3 bases from V and 6 from J, leaving 10 bases between them. CDR3: CASSEARVDTQYF. For the CDR3, the DNA is TGTGCCAGCAGTGAGGCGAGGGTGGATACGCAGTATTTT.

The gene calls are TRBV5-6 and TRBJ2-7; 8 bases agree with TRBD1. V shed 1 base, J shed 5 bases, and the junction held 8 bases outside the gene matches. From germline, CDR1 is SGHDT and CDR2 YYEEEE. The CDR3 sequence is 15 residues long. For the CDR3, the DNA is TGTGCCAGCAGCTTGTGGGACAGGAGGAACAACGAGCAGTACTTC. Translation gives CASSLWDRRNNEQYF.

The CDR3 DNA follows: TGTGCCAGTAGTATAGTTGGGTTGACGGGAACTGAAGCTTTCTTT. It is translated as CASSIVGLTGTEAFF. The chain links TRBV19 to TRBJ1-1; D remains unclear. The CDR3 spans 15 residues. Trimming removed 1 base from V and 5 bases from J, with 14 bases in between. Per germline, CDR1 LNHDA and CDR2 SQIVND (reference sequence).

The chain's CDR3 is CASSFDRGDTEAFF. The DNA for the CDR3 is TGTGCCAGCAGTTTCGACAGGGGGGACACTGAAGCTTTCTTT. This chain uses TRBV27 with TRBJ1-1; 9 bases align to TRBD1. This CDR3 has 14 residues. Trimming removed 3 bases from V and 3 bases from J; junction bases left unmatched: 2. Germline CDR1 is MNHEY and CDR2 is SMNVEV (reference sequence).

This chain joins TRBV11-2 and TRBJ1-6; perhaps TRBD1 as D (5 bases). This CDR3 contains 15 residues. Per germline, CDR1 SGHAT and CDR2 FQNNGV. The V and J ends lost 4 bases and 5 bases respectively, with 12 bases between them. DNA for the CDR3: TGTGCCAGCAGCTCCCTTTTGACAGATAATTCACCCCTCCACTTT. Its translation is CASSSLLTDNSPLHF.

This clonotype was counted between two and nine times. This chain uses TRBV20-1 with TRBJ2-3, with D tentatively TRBD2 (5 bases). This CDR3 region has 14 residues. Germline values: CDR1 DFQATT, CDR2 SNEGSKA (reference sequence). The germline V and J ends were trimmed by 5 bases and 3 bases, with 15 bases remaining between them. CDR3 in amino acids: CSARSGSGTDTQYF. The CDR3 DNA reads as TGCAGTGCTCGGAGTGGGAGTGGTACAGATACGCAGTATTTT.

The table lists this clonotype with a few counts. The chain recombines TRBV20-1 with TRBJ2-1, with TRBD2 matching 7 bases. CDR1 and CDR2 (germline): DFQATT, SNEGSKA (reference sequence). The ends lost 4 bases at V and 10 bases at J; junction bases unmatched: 7. This CDR3 has 12 amino acids. The CDR3 here is CSAKTSAREQFF. The CDR3 coding sequence is TGCAGTGCTAAAACTAGCGCTAGGGAGCAGTTCTTC.

The V call is TRBV18, the J call TRBJ1-3, with D maybe TRBD1 (5 bases). The CDR3 totals 16 residues. The V gene lost 6 bases and the J gene lost 0 bases, with 15 bases spanning the gap. Germline V gives CDR1 KGHSH, CDR2 LQKENI. This chain's CDR3 is CASSSGTFSSGNTIYF. CDR3 nucleotides: TGTGCCAGCTCCTCCGGGACTTTTAGCTCTGGAAACACCATATATTTT.

The chain recombines TRBV7-9 with TRBJ2-7; 9 nucleotides agree with TRBD2. The ends lost 1 base at V and 2 bases at J; junction bases unmatched: 18. The CDR3 is made up of 20 amino acids. Germline lookup yields CDR1 SEHNR and CDR2 FQNEAQ (reference sequence). The CDR3 protein is CASSLGARLAEDIIPYEQYF. The CDR3 bases are TGTGCCAGCAGCTTAGGGGCAAGACTAGCGGAGGACATCATCCCCTACGAGCAGTACTTC.

This clonotype was recorded many times. The chain couples TRBV15 to TRBJ1-1; 7 bases fit TRBD1. This CDR3 region has 14 residues. The V and J ends lost 1 base and 3 bases, in that order; junction bases with no gene match: 2. CDR1 LNHNV and CDR2 YYDKDF come from the germline V gene (reference sequence). CDR3 region: CATSRVDRDTEAFF. Here the CDR3 DNA reads TGTGCCACCAGCAGAGTCGACAGGGACACTGAAGCTTTCTTT.

The table lists this clonotype with a few counts. The chain is built from TRBV6-5 and TRBJ2-7, with 10 bases lining up with TRBD2. Unmatched junction bases numbered 3, after V lost 8 bases and J lost 2 bases. Germline assignment: CDR1 MNHEY and CDR2 SVGAGI. This CDR3 spans 13 amino acids. CDR3 loop: CASASGRAYEQYF. CDR3 in DNA: TGTGCCAGCGCAAGCGGGAGGGCCTACGAGCAGTACTTC.

The chain is built from TRBV5-1 and TRBJ2-7, with 9 bases lining up with TRBD1. Germline V gives CDR1 SGHRS, CDR2 YFSETQ. Losses at the gene ends were 4 bases for V and 3 bases for J; bases not matched to a gene: 14. The CDR3 runs 17 residues. The CDR3 bases are TGCGCCAGCAGCGCCGGACCCGGGACAGGGAAGAACTACGAGCAGTACTTC. Translation: CASSAGPGTGKNYEQYF. Drawing the rest from reference TRBV5-1 and TRBJ2-7, the complete variable domain is KAGVTQTPRYLIKTRGQQVTLSCSPISGHRSVSWYQQTPGQGLQFLFEYFSETQRNKGNFPGRFSGRQFSNSRSEMNVSTLELGDSALYLCASSAGPGTGKNYEQYFGPGTRLTVT.

This clonotype has a handful of counts. The chain uses TRBV5-1 and TRBJ2-3, with D unclear. Trimming pared 0 bases from V and 2 bases from J, leaving 4 bases between. Germline V gene sequence: CDR1 SGHRS, CDR2 YFSETQ. This CDR3 contains 13 residues. The CDR3 region has the DNA TGCGCCAGCAGCTTGGATCCCACAGATACGCAGTATTTT. This encodes CASSLDPTDTQYF.

The chain recombines TRBV7-8 with TRBJ1-3; D gene uncertain. V lost 2 bases to trimming and J lost 4 bases, with 6 bases between them. Germline values: CDR1 SGHVS, CDR2 FQNEAQ. There are 13 residues in the CDR3. The CDR3 is CASSLFQGNTIYF. In DNA form, the CDR3 reads TGTGCCAGCAGCTTATTCCAGGGAAACACCATATATTTT.

This chain connects TRBV7-2 to TRBJ2-5; 12 positions match TRBD2. This CDR3 spans 15 amino acids. Trimming cost V 4 bases and J 5 bases; bases outside gene matches: 5. CDR1 and CDR2 (germline): SGHTA, FQGNSA. The CDR3 nucleotides are TGTGCCAGCAGCTACGGGACTAGCGGGTCGGAGACCCAGTACTTC. It specifies CASSYGTSGSETQYF.